This passage covers 32 T cell receptor beta chains from one sample sequenced in a study of cytomegalovirus exposure and HLA in healthy donors. The PCR contained 60 Vbeta and 13 Jbeta primers. The assay was immunoSEQ multiplex PCR, and TCRdb's table has in-frame clones only and misses some. The sample lists 150,000 to 200,000 clones, 65% to 80% occurring once. Input material: PBMCs. These receptors were obtained from a woman in her thirties or forties in good health and CMV-seropositive.

The chain recombines TRBV4-3 with TRBJ2-2, with TRBD1 matching over 9 bases. Germline V gene sequence: CDR1 LGHNA, CDR2 YSLEER. The length of the CDR3 is 13 residues. V lost 6 bases to trimming and J lost 5 bases; unmatched junction nucleotides: 1. CDR3 region: CASSGQGTGELFF. The CDR3 DNA sequence: TGCGCCAGCAGTGGACAGGGGACCGGGGAGCTGTTTTTT.

CDR3 DNA sequence: TGCGCCAGCAGCGGGGGGATTACAGAGACCCAGTACTTC. Its translation is CASSGGITETQYF. V usage is TRBV5-1 and J usage is TRBJ2-5; D perhaps matches TRBD2 (6 bases). This CDR3 is built from 13 residues. Germline CDR1 reads SGHRS; CDR2 reads YFSETQ. Trimming removed 4 bases from V and 4 bases from J, with 11 bases in between.

On this clone: Sequence at one end of the junction differs from germline and may be a read error. J is TRBJ1-2 and V is TRBV5-5, with D hard to call. The CDR3 contains 13 residues. CDR1 and CDR2 (germline): SGHKS, YYEKEE (reference sequence). In DNA, the CDR3 is TGTGCCAGCAGCCCCCGGCGGGCTCCTGTAGCAAACTTC. Its translation: CASSPRRAPVANF.

The V gene is TRBV4-1, the J gene TRBJ2-2; 12 bases line up with TRBD2. The length of the CDR3 is 16 residues. The J segment lost 5 bases and the V segment lost 4 bases, leaving 5 bases of the junction unmatched. The V gene's germline CDR1 is MGHRA and CDR2 YSYEKL. DNA for the CDR3: TGCGCCAGCAGCCGGACGGGACTAGCGGGTACCGGGGAGCTGTTTTTT. It encodes CASSRTGLAGTGELFF.

This clone was found once. The gene calls are TRBV7-9 and TRBJ1-5; 10 bases match TRBD1. This CDR3 is 17 amino acids long. CDR1 SEHNR and CDR2 FQNEAQ come from the germline V gene (reference sequence). J was trimmed by 1 base and V by 1 base; bases with no gene match: 4. Written as DNA, the CDR3 is TGTGCCAGCAGCTTAGGAAGGGACAGGGGCAGCAATCAGCCCCAGCATTTT. Translated: CASSLGRDRGSNQPQHF.

This clone was seen more than once but under ten times. The CDR3 region has the DNA TGTGCCAGCAGCGCCGGTCGGGGTAGCTCCTACGAGCAGTACTTC. Translating gives CASSAGRGSSYEQYF. V gene TRBV7-2 combines with J gene TRBJ2-7; a weak D match, TRBD2 (5 bases). The germline CDR1 and CDR2 sequences are SGHTA and FQGNSA. Trimming removed 5 bases at V and 0 bases at J, with 14 bases between. The CDR3 has 15 residues.

The chain has TRBV11-2 and TRBJ2-7; D is undetermined. The V end was cut by 3 bases, the J end by 2 bases, with 11 bases between. The germline gives CDR1 SGHAT, CDR2 FQNNGV. The CDR3 runs 14 residues. CDR3 DNA sequence: TGTGCCAGCAGCTTCAATGGCGGCCCCTACGAGCAGTACTTC. Its protein is CASSFNGGPYEQYF.

This chain connects TRBV4-3 to TRBJ2-2; D is uncertain. Looked up from germline, CDR1 is LGHNA and CDR2 is YSLEER. The germline V and J ends were trimmed by 4 bases and 4 bases, with 16 bases remaining between them. The CDR3 totals 16 residues. As DNA, the CDR3 is TGCGCCAGCAGCCCTGTGGCAGATTTAACCACCGGGGAGCTGTTTTTT. Translation: CASSPVADLTTGELFF.

The chain recombines TRBV5-4 with TRBJ2-5; D remains unclear. This CDR3 is built from 14 residues. V gave up 1 base and J gave up 2 bases, with 9 bases separating them. The germline CDR1 and CDR2 sequences are SGHNT and YYREEE (reference sequence). CDR3 bases: TGTGCCAGCAGCTTGTCACTGCGGCAAGAGACCCAGTACTTC. This translates into CASSLSLRQETQYF.

The chain employs TRBV7-9 and TRBJ1-1, with D possibly being TRBD1 (6 bases). From germline, CDR1 is SEHNR and CDR2 FQNEAQ (reference sequence). The CDR3 extends over 14 amino acids. Trimming pared 2 bases from V and 1 base from J, leaving 8 bases between. CDR3 residues: CASSLQQGNTEAFF. CDR3 bases: TGTGCCAGCAGCTTACAACAGGGGAACACTGAAGCTTTCTTT.

The CDR3 DNA sequence: TGTGCCAGCAGTCCAAGGGGAGGGGATGGCTACACCTTC. It encodes CASSPRGGDGYTF. This rearrangement joins TRBV6-1 to TRBJ1-2; the D gene is possibly TRBD1 (5 bases). V was cut by 5 bases and J by 6 bases, with 13 bases left in between. Germline V gives CDR1 MNHNS, CDR2 SASEGT. The CDR3 length is 13 residues.

The chain is built from TRBV19 and TRBJ2-3; D call uncertain. The germline CDR1 and CDR2 sequences are LNHDA and SQIVND (reference sequence). Trimming removed 6 bases from V and 0 bases from J, with 10 bases in between. The CDR3 loop spans 14 amino acids. The CDR3 bases are TGTGCCAGTAGCGAGATCACTAGCACAGATACGCAGTATTTT. Protein: CASSEITSTDTQYF. Complete variable domain (other parts from reference TRBV19 and TRBJ2-3): DGGITQSPKYLFRKEGQNVTLSCEQNLNHDAMYWYRQDPGQGLRLIYYSQIVNDFQKGDIAEGYSVSREKKESFPLTVTSAQKNPTAFYLCASSEITSTDTQYFGPGTRLTVL.

The V call is TRBV28, the J call TRBJ1-1, with D perhaps TRBD1 (6 bases). V shed 8 bases and J shed 0 bases, with 10 bases lying between them. Per germline, CDR1 MDHEN and CDR2 SYDVKM. The length of the CDR3 is 13 residues. This CDR3 is CASLGQMNTEAFF. CDR3 DNA sequence: TGTGCCAGCCTAGGACAGATGAACACTGAAGCTTTCTTT.

J is TRBJ2-5 and V is TRBV5-1, with TRBD1 as a possible D gene (6 bases). The CDR3 extends over 12 amino acids. V gave up 7 bases and J gave up 3 bases, with 10 bases separating them. CDR1 and CDR2 from the germline V gene are SGHRS and YFSETQ. The chain's CDR3 is CASRSGEETQYF. CDR3 DNA: TGCGCCAGCCGATCAGGGGAAGAGACCCAGTACTTC.

The chain combines TRBV4-1 with TRBJ1-5; the match to TRBD1 covers 7 bases. Germline V lookup: CDR1 MGHRA, CDR2 YSYEKL. The ends lost 1 base at V and 0 bases at J; junction bases unmatched: 6. The CDR3 contains 17 residues. CDR3 bases: TGCGCCAGCAGCCAAGTTAGGGGGCTTAATAGCAATCAGCCCCAGCATTTT. This gives the protein CASSQVRGLNSNQPQHF.

The chain is built from TRBV6-5 and TRBJ1-1; D is possibly TRBD1 (5 bases). The V gene lost 6 bases and the J gene lost 4 bases, with 15 bases spanning the gap. Germline V CDR1 and CDR2: MNHEY, SVGAGI. The CDR3 consists of 14 residues. The CDR3 protein is CASSRLQVLTEAFF. The CDR3 coding sequence is TGTGCCAGCAGCCGATTACAGGTGCTCACTGAAGCTTTCTTT.

This chain joins TRBV6-5 and TRBJ1-2; a possible D gene is TRBD1 (6 bases). The CDR3 consists of 15 residues. V was shortened by 7 bases and J by 3 bases, with 18 bases between the two germline ends. Germline values: CDR1 MNHEY, CDR2 SVGAGI. The CDR3 DNA sequence: TGTGCCAGCATCGAGAGGGGGGGCCCCCACTATGGCTACACCTTC. This encodes CASIERGGPHYGYTF.

J is TRBJ1-1 and V is TRBV7-2; the match to TRBD1 covers 7 bases. Trimming at V came to 2 bases and at J to 5 bases, leaving 14 bases not matched to a gene. The CDR3 spans 17 residues. Germline V gene lookup returns CDR1 SGHTA and CDR2 FQGNSA. Written as DNA, the CDR3 is TGTGCCAGCAGCTTATACTCCCCGGTGTCAGGGGGAACTGAAGCTTTCTTT. This translates into CASSLYSPVSGGTEAFF.

The chain employs TRBV29-1 and TRBJ2-1; 14 bases agree with TRBD2. V shed 3 bases, J shed 8 bases, and the junction held 3 bases outside the gene matches. CDR1 is SQVTM and CDR2 is ANQGSEA in the germline V gene. This CDR3 has 14 residues. The CDR3 here is CSVDGLAGGDEQFF. As DNA, the CDR3 is TGCAGCGTTGATGGACTAGCGGGAGGCGATGAGCAGTTCTTC.

This clone appeared once. The rearrangement uses TRBV9 and TRBJ1-2; no clear D. This CDR3 contains 14 residues. With 3 bases removed from V and 6 bases from J, the gap between germline ends came to 15 bases. The germline V gene encodes CDR1 SGDLS and CDR2 YYNGEE. The CDR3 DNA is TGTGCCAGCAGCGGACCAGCCGGGGAAAATGGCTACACCTTC. Translated: CASSGPAGENGYTF.

This chain uses TRBV27 with TRBJ2-7, with 7 bases matching TRBD2. The CDR3 length is 14 residues. Germline CDR1 reads MNHEY; CDR2 reads SMNVEV (reference sequence). V trimming: 4 bases; J trimming: 5 bases; junction bases outside the gene matches: 8. CDR3 amino acids: CASSSHPTSDEQYF. Here the CDR3 DNA reads TGTGCCAGCAGTTCCCACCCCACTAGCGACGAGCAGTACTTC.

CDR3 bases: TGTGCCAGCAGTAGCACAGGGTGGGGCACTGAAGCTTTCTTT. It is translated as CASSSTGWGTEAFF. The chain combines TRBV25-1 with TRBJ1-1, with D possibly matching TRBD1 (6 bases). Between the trimmed V and J ends, which lost 5 bases and 4 bases, there was a span of 14 bases. Per germline, CDR1 MGHDK and CDR2 SYGVNS. The CDR3 runs 14 residues.

CDR3 DNA sequence: TGTGCTAGTGCCTCCGGGGGGAAGAACACCGGGGAGCTGTTTTTT. Translation gives CASASGGKNTGELFF. This chain connects TRBV12-5 to TRBJ2-2, with 7 positions matching TRBD2. This CDR3 is 15 amino acids long. V shed 7 bases and J 1 base; nucleotides not matched to a gene: 6. Looked up from germline, CDR1 is LGHNT and CDR2 is FRNRAP.

This clone was counted a few times. The chain joins TRBV6-6 to TRBJ2-5; a possible D gene is TRBD1 (6 bases). Germline CDR1 is MNHNY and CDR2 is SVGAGI (reference sequence). The CDR3 covers 14 residues. V was trimmed by 2 bases and J by 2 bases, leaving 9 bases between them. The chain's CDR3 is CASSYPQGQETQYF. DNA for the CDR3: TGTGCCAGCAGTTACCCCCAGGGGCAAGAGACCCAGTACTTC.

This clone was counted between two and nine times. The CDR3 DNA reads as TGTGCCAGCAGCTCTGGCCAGGGGCGAGGGATCCAAGAGACCCAGTACTTC. It is translated as CASSSGQGRGIQETQYF. V gene TRBV5-8 combines with J gene TRBJ2-5, with D tentatively TRBD1 (6 bases). Deletions cut 3 bases from V and 1 base from J, with 19 bases between. Germline V gene data show CDR1 as SGHTS and CDR2 as YDEGEE. The CDR3 runs 17 residues.

Regarding this clone: Other DNA sequences from this sample encode an identical CDR3 as well. This chain uses TRBV7-2 with TRBJ2-3; tentative D call: TRBD1 (5 bases). V shed 3 bases and J shed 1 base, with 5 bases lying between them. CDR3 length: 13 amino acids. Looked up from germline, CDR1 is SGHTA and CDR2 is FQGNSA. CDR3 sequence (DNA): TGTGCCAGCAGCTTCAGGGGCACAGATACGCAGTATTTT. Translating it yields CASSFRGTDTQYF.

This chain uses TRBV6-5 with TRBJ2-2; TRBD1 matches 8 bases. Unmatched junction bases numbered 3, after V lost 2 bases and J lost 1 base. The CDR3 sequence is 16 residues long. Germline CDR1 and CDR2: MNHEY and SVGAGI. The CDR3 loop reads CASSYATGGNTGELFF. The CDR3 DNA is TGTGCCAGCAGTTACGCTACAGGGGGGAACACCGGGGAGCTGTTTTTT.

The rearrangement uses TRBV18 and TRBJ2-5, with D possibly TRBD2 on 7 matching bases. Trimming cost V 0 bases and J 2 bases, with 13 bases left between them. CDR3 size: 16 residues. CDR1 is KGHSH, CDR2 LQKENI, per germline. CDR3 sequence reads: CASSPPRGAIQETQYF. In nucleotides, the CDR3 is TGTGCCAGCTCACCACCCCGGGGGGCCATACAAGAGACCCAGTACTTC.

This clone was counted a few times. The chain employs TRBV12-5 and TRBJ2-5, with 9 bases lining up with TRBD1. CDR3 length equals 15 residues. The V and J ends lost 4 bases and 1 base, in that order; junction bases with no gene match: 4. From germline, CDR1 is LGHNT and CDR2 FRNRAP. CDR3 nucleotides: TGTGCTAGTGGTTCGGGACAGGGTTTCCAAGAGACCCAGTACTTC. It specifies CASGSGQGFQETQYF.

This sequence joins TRBV2 and TRBJ2-2, with TRBD2 as a possible D gene (6 bases). From germline, CDR1 is SNHLY and CDR2 FYNNEI. Trimming shortened V by 7 bases and J by 4 bases, and 16 bases separated the two germline ends. This CDR3 has 15 amino acids. CDR3 amino acids: CASTEGGFGTGELFF. The DNA for the CDR3 is TGTGCCAGCACCGAGGGAGGATTCGGCACCGGGGAGCTGTTTTTT.

This sequence joins TRBV7-2 and TRBJ2-5; the match to TRBD2 covers 13 bases. Germline V CDR1 and CDR2: SGHTA, FQGNSA. V dropped 2 bases and J dropped 5; count of bases not matched to a gene: 5. This CDR3 is built from 16 residues. The CDR3 region is CASSLMTSGGMETQYF. CDR3 sequence (DNA): TGTGCCAGCAGCTTAATGACTAGCGGGGGGATGGAGACCCAGTACTTC.

The chain carries TRBV11-3 and TRBJ2-3; D ambiguous. With 1 base removed from V and 3 bases from J, the gap between germline ends came to 8 bases. The germline V gene encodes CDR1 SGHNT and CDR2 YENEEA. This CDR3 region has 14 residues. The CDR3 region is CASSLVPSTDTQYF. The CDR3 nucleotides read TGTGCCAGCAGCTTAGTCCCCTCGACAGATACGCAGTATTTT.